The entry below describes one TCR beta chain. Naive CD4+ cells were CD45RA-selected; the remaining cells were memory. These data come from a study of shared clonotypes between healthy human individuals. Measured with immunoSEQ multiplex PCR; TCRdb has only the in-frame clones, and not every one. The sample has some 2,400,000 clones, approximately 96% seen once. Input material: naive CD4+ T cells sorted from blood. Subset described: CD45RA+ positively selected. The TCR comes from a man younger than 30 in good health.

DNA of the CDR3: TGTGCCAGTAGTAAGGGACCAGGAAACACCATATATTTT. Its translation is CASSKGPGNTIYF. The J gene is TRBJ1-3, the V gene TRBV19, with TRBD1 as a possible D gene (5 bases). Germline values: CDR1 LNHDA, CDR2 SQIVND (reference sequence). The CDR3 sequence is 13 residues long. V was trimmed by 4 bases and J by 4 bases, leaving 8 bases between them.